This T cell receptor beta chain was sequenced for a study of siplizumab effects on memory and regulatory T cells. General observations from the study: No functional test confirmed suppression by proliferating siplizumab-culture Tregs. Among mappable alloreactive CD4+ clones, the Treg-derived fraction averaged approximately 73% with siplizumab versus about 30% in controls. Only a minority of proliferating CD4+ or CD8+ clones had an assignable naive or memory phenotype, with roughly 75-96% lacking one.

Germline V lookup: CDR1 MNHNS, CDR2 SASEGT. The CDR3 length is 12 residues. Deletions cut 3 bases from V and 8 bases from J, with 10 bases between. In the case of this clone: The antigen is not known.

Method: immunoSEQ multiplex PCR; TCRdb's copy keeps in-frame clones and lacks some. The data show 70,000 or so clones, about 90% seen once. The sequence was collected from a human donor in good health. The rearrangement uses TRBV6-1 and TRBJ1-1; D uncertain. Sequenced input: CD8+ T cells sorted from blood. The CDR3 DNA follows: TGTGCCAGCAGTGAGTCGCTCAAAGAAGCTTTCTTT. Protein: CASSESLKEAFF.